Each of the 7 T cell receptor beta chains below was sequenced from the same sample in a study of a mutant IDH1 vaccine in newly diagnosed glioma. Libraries were prepared by immunoSEQ multiplex PCR; TCRdb keeps only in-frame clonotypes and omits some of them. There are 70,000 to 100,000 clones in the sample; more than 65% occur only once, and 5.3% lies in the top ten. Time point: baseline, week 1 (first vaccination visit). Treatment noted: pre-vaccination baseline after standard-of-care therapy. The specimen comprised PBMCs, sampled from a glioma patient treated with radiotherapy, temozolomide or both. The receptors were sampled from a man aged 35 to 55 with glioma. Some clones in this sample may be carry-over from other donors' samples.

The chain recombines TRBV6-5 with TRBJ2-3; no clear D gene. CDR1 is MNHEY, CDR2 SVGAGI, per germline. V was pared by 0 bases and J by 6 bases, with 16 bases between. The CDR3 has 16 amino acids. The CDR3 bases are TGTGCCAGCAGTTACTCGTTCCTGCCCCCCGCGGATACGCAGTATTTT. It codes for CASSYSFLPPADTQYF.

This chain uses TRBV5-8 with TRBJ1-2, with D unclear. CDR1 SGHTS and CDR2 YDEGEE come from the germline V gene. V gave up 2 bases and J gave up 5 bases, with 10 bases separating them. CDR3 length: 13 amino acids. DNA for the CDR3: TGTGCCAGCAGCTTCGCGGCCGAGTATGGCTACACCTTC. Encoded protein: CASSFAAEYGYTF.

V gene TRBV9 combines with J gene TRBJ1-3; a possible D gene is TRBD1 (5 bases). The V gene lost 0 bases and the J gene lost 1 base, with 11 bases spanning the gap. This CDR3 is 16 amino acids long. Looked up from germline, CDR1 is SGDLS and CDR2 is YYNGEE. The CDR3 nucleotides read TGTGCCAGCAGCGTAGCAATCGGGGGGTCTGGAAACACCATATATTTT. Protein product: CASSVAIGGSGNTIYF.

V usage is TRBV7-9 and J usage is TRBJ1-2; D remains unclear. This CDR3 comprises 13 residues. Trimming took 5 bases from V and 7 from J, leaving 14 bases between them. The germline gives CDR1 SEHNR, CDR2 FQNEAQ (reference sequence). The CDR3 DNA is TGTGCCAGCAGCCCAGCTGCGGGTCGTGGCTACACCTTC. This encodes CASSPAAGRGYTF.

In this sample, this clone turned up once. The chain links TRBV30 to TRBJ2-6, with D hard to call. V was clipped by 5 bases and J by 0 bases, with 8 bases between them. This CDR3 region has 14 residues. Germline V gene sequence: CDR1 GTSNPN, CDR2 SVGIG (reference sequence). Here the CDR3 reads CAWGAASGANVLTF. The CDR3 bases are TGTGCCTGGGGAGCTGCCTCTGGGGCCAACGTCCTGACTTTC. Full variable domain (remainder filled in from reference TRBV30 and TRBJ2-6): SQTIHQWPATLVQPVGSPLSLECTVEGTSNPNLYWYRQAAGRGLQLLFYSVGIGQISSEVPQNLSASRPQDRQFILSSKKLLLSDSGFYLCAWGAASGANVLTFGAGSRLTVL.

This clone was found a few times. The chain has TRBV5-1 and TRBJ1-2; D is possibly TRBD1 (5 bases). V was pared by 6 bases and J by 8 bases, with 17 bases between. This CDR3 is built from 13 residues. Looked up from germline, CDR1 is SGHRS and CDR2 is YFSETQ. CDR3 region: CASKPAGQWGYTF. The CDR3 coding sequence is TGCGCCAGCAAGCCGGCAGGGCAGTGGGGCTACACCTTC. Variable domain in full (rest from reference TRBV5-1 and TRBJ1-2): KAGVTQTPRYLIKTRGQQVTLSCSPISGHRSVSWYQQTPGQGLQFLFEYFSETQRNKGNFPGRFSGRQFSNSRSEMNVSTLELGDSALYLCASKPAGQWGYTFGSGTRLTVV.

CDR3 in amino acids: CASSYSGTPESGYTF. The CDR3 DNA reads as TGTGCCAGCAGTTACTCCGGGACGCCCGAAAGTGGCTACACCTTC. The rearrangement joins TRBV6-8 to TRBJ1-2; D is perhaps TRBD1 (5 bases). The CDR3 has 15 amino acids. The germline CDR1 and CDR2 sequences are MNHGY and SAAAGT. Deletions cut 0 bases from V and 7 bases from J, with 15 bases between.